Described below is a single T cell receptor beta chain sequence and its context. No antigen is known for it. The data originate from a study of PD-L1 blockade in urothelial cancer. Turning to the study itself: Investigators checked blood 3 weeks (second dose) and 6 weeks after treatment start.

General observations from the study: TCR clonality was measured in pretreatment peripheral blood. Clonality below the median predicted better survival.

There are 18 residues in the CDR3. Germline CDR1 and CDR2: SGHNT and YENEEA. The germline V and J ends were trimmed by 3 bases and 0 bases, with 18 bases remaining between them. Using immunoSEQ multiplex PCR, the repertoire was profiled, and TCRdb retains in-frame clones only, with some absent. The table shows about 100,000 clones, with 91% occurring only once. Sequences were derived from PBMCs, sampled around atezolizumab (anti-PD-L1) treatment. This chain uses TRBV11-3 with TRBJ2-1; a possible D gene is TRBD1 (6 bases). The source is a woman aged 80 or older with urothelial cancer. This chain's CDR3 is CASSFRQTGISSYNEQFF. The CDR3 nucleotides are TGTGCCAGCAGCTTTCGTCAAACAGGGATTAGCTCCTACAATGAGCAGTTCTTC. The whole variable domain, remainder taken from reference TRBV11-3 and TRBJ2-1, is EAGVVQSPRYKIIEKKQPVAFWCNPISGHNTLYWYLQNLGQGPELLIRYENEEAVDDSQLPKDRFSAERLKGVDSTLKIQPAELGDSAVYLCASSFRQTGISSYNEQFFGPGTRLTVL.